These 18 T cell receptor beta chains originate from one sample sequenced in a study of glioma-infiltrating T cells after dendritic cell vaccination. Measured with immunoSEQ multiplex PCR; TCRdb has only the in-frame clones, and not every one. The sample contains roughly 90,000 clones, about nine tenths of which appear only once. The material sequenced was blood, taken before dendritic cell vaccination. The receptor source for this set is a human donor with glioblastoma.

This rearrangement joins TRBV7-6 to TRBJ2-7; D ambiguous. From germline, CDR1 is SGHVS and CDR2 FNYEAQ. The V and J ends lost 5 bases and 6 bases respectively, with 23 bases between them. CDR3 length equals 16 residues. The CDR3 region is CASSPVAVAPAGEQYF. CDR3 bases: TGTGCCAGCAGCCCCGTTGCTGTGGCCCCCGCTGGCGAGCAGTACTTC.

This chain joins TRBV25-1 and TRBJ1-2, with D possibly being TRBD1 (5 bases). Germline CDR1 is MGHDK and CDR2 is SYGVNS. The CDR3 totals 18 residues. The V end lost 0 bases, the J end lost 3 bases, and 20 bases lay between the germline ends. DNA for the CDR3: TGTGCCAGCAGTGAATATATTCTTGGGGGGAGCTCCTACTATGGCTACACCTTC. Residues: CASSEYILGGSSYYGYTF.

The CDR3 nucleotides read TGTGCCAGCCAGGTTTTTCGGCAGGGGCCAAGGCCCCAGCATTTT. This translates into CASQVFRQGPRPQHF. The V and J genes are TRBV28 and TRBJ1-5; D is possibly TRBD1 (6 bases). The germline V gene encodes CDR1 MDHEN and CDR2 SYDVKM. V was pared by 8 bases and J by 9 bases, with 23 bases between. The CDR3 consists of 15 residues.

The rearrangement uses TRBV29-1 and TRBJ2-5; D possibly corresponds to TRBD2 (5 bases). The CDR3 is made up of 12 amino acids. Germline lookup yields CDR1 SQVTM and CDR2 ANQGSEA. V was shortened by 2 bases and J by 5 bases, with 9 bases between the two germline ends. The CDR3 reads CSVERGSETQYF. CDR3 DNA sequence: TGCAGCGTTGAAAGAGGGTCGGAGACCCAGTACTTC.

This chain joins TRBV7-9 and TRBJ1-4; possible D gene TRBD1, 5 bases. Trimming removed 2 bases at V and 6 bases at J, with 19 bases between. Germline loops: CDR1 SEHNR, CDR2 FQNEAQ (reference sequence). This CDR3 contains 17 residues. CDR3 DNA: TGTGCCAGCAGCTTAAAATGGGGCGGTCTTGGGGATGAAAAACTGTTTTTT. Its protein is CASSLKWGGLGDEKLFF.

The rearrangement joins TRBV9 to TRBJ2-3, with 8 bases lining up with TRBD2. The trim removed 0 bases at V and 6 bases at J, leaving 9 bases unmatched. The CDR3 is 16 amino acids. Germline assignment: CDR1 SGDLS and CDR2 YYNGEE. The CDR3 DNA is TGTGCCAGCAGCGTAGTGCCAGCGGGAGTCGCGGATACGCAGTATTTT. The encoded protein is CASSVVPAGVADTQYF.

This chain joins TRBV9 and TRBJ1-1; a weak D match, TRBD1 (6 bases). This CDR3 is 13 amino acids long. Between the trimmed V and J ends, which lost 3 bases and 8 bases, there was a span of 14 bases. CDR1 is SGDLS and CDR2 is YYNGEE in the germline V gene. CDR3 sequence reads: CASSAGPGVEAFF. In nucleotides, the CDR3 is TGTGCCAGCAGCGCCGGGCCAGGGGTGGAAGCTTTCTTT.

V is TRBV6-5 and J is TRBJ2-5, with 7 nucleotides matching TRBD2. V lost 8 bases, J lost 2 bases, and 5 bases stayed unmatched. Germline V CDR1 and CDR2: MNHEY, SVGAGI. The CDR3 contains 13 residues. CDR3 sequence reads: CASHTSVQETQYF. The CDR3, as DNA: TGTGCCAGCCACACTAGCGTACAAGAGACCCAGTACTTC.

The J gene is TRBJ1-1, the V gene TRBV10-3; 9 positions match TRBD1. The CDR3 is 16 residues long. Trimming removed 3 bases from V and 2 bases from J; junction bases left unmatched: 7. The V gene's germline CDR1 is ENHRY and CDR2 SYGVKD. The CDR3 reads CAISELTGGLNTEAFF. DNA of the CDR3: TGTGCCATCAGTGAATTGACAGGGGGACTCAACACTGAAGCTTTCTTT.

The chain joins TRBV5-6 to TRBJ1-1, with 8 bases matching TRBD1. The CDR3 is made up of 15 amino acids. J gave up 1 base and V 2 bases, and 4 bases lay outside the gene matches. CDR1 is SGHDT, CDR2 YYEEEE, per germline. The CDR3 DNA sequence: TGTGCCAGCAGCTTCCGGGACAGGAAGAACACTGAAGCTTTCTTT. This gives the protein CASSFRDRKNTEAFF.

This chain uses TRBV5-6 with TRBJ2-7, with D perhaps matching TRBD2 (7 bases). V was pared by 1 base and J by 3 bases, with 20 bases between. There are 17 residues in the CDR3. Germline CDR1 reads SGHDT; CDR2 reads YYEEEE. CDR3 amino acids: CASSLSGGAGGFYEQYF. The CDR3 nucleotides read TGTGCCAGCAGCTTGTCTGGGGGGGCTGGTGGTTTCTACGAGCAGTACTTC.

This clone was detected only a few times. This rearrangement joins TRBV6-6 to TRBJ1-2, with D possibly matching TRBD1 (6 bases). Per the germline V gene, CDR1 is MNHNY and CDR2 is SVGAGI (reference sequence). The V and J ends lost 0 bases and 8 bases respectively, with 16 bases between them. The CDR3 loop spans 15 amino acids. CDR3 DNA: TGTGCCAGCAGTTACTCCTCCCACGGGGGGCTGGGCTACACCTTC. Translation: CASSYSSHGGLGYTF.

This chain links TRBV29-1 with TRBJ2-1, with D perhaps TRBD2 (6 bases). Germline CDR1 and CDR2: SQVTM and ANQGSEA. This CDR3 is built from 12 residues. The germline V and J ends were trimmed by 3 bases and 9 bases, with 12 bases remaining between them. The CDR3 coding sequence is TGCAGCGTTGACTCACTAGCAGGTGAGCAGTTCTTC. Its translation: CSVDSLAGEQFF.

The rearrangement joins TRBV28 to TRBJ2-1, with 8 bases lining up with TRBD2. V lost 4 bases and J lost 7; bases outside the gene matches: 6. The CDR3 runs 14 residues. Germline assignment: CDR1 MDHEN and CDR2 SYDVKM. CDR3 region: CASSSGTRLNEQFF. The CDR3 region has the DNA TGTGCCAGCAGTTCTGGGACTAGGTTAAATGAGCAGTTCTTC.

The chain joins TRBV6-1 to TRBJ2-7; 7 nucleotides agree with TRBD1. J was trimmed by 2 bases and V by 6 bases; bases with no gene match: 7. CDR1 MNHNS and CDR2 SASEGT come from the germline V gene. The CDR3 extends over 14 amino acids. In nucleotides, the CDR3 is TGTGCCAGCAGCGCCCGGACAGGCGCCTACGAGCAGTACTTC. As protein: CASSARTGAYEQYF.

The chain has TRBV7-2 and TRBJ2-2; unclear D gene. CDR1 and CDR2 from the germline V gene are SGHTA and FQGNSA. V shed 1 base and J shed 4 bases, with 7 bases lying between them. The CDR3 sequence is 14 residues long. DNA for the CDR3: TGTGCCAGCAGCTTAGGCAGAAGCACCGGGGAGCTGTTTTTT. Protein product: CASSLGRSTGELFF.

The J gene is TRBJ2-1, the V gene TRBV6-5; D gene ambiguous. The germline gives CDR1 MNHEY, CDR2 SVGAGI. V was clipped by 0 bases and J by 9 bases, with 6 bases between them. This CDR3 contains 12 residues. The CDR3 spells CASSYSGIEQFF. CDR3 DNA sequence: TGTGCCAGCAGTTACTCGGGCATTGAGCAGTTCTTC.

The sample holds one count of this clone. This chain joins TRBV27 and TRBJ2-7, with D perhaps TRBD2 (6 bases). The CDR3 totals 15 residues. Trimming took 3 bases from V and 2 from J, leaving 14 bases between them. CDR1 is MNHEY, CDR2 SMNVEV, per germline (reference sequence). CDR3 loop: CASSFGAGIAYEQYF. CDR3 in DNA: TGTGCCAGCAGTTTTGGGGCGGGGATCGCCTACGAGCAGTACTTC.